These T cell receptor beta chains were read from a single sample in a study of PD-1 blockade in classical Hodgkin lymphoma. The assay was immunoSEQ multiplex PCR, and TCRdb's table has in-frame clones only and misses some. The data show about 63,000 clones, about 88% seen once. Sequenced material: peripheral blood mononuclear cells (PBMCs), taken before the second cycle of nivolumab. The receptors originated from a human donor with classical Hodgkin lymphoma. Both conserved end residues are part of each CDR3. D genes are given only for firm matches. For some rows the clone size is stated as once, few or many, or as a class when expanded; others skip it.

d_gene,v_gene,j_gene,abundance,CDR3nt,CDR3aa
NA,TRBV5-1,TRBJ1-2,NA,TGCGCCAGCAGCCCCGGCGCAGGGGACGGGGGCTACACCTTC,CASSPGAGDGGYTF
NA,TRBV5-1,TRBJ2-2,NA,TGCGCCAGCAGCTTCGGGGGACGGGGGCGCACCGGGGAGCTGTTTTTT,CASSFGGRGRTGELFF
NA,TRBV7-9,TRBJ2-5,NA,TGTGCCAGCAGCTTAGTGGGGCAAGAGACCCAGTACTTC,CASSLVGQETQYF
NA,TRBV28,TRBJ2-5,NA,TGTGCCAGCAGTTTAGTAGGCAGAGTCGAGACCCAGTACTTC,CASSLVGRVETQYF
NA,TRBV5-1,TRBJ2-3,NA,TGCGCCAGCAGCTTGGGACAGGCGCCAGATACGCAGTATTTT,CASSLGQAPDTQYF
TRBD1,TRBV5-1,TRBJ2-3,NA,TGCGCCAGCAGCTACCTCGGGACAGGGGAGGCAGATACGCAGTATTTT,CASSYLGTGEADTQYF
NA,TRBV5-1,TRBJ2-6,NA,TGCGCCAGCAGCTTGGATCAGGCTGGGGCTGGGGCCAACGTCCTGACTTTC,CASSLDQAGAGANVLTF
TRBD1,TRBV7-9,TRBJ1-1,once,TGTGCCAGCAGCTCCGACAGGGTTATGAACACTGAAGCTTTCTTT,CASSSDRVMNTEAFF
NA,TRBV5-1,TRBJ2-6,NA,TGCGCCAGCAGCCCAGGACCCCTCGCAGCGTCTGGGGCCAACGTCCTGACTTTC,CASSPGPLAASGANVLTF
NA,TRBV5-4,TRBJ1-1,once,TGTGCCAGCAGCTTGATTCCTAACACTGAAGCTTTCTTT,CASSLIPNTEAFF
NA,TRBV5-1,TRBJ2-5,NA,TGCGCCAGCAGCTTGTTTGGACTACAAGAGACCCAGTACTTC,CASSLFGLQETQYF
NA,TRBV5-1,TRBJ2-3,NA,TGCGCCAGCAGCTTGCTTTCGACTAGCACAGATACGCAGTATTTT,CASSLLSTSTDTQYF
NA,TRBV7-2,TRBJ2-3,NA,TGTGCCAGCAGCTTAGGAGGGGCGCTCACAGATACGCAGTATTTT,CASSLGGALTDTQYF
TRBD1,TRBV29-1,TRBJ2-7,NA,TGCAGCGGCGGACAGGGAAACTTCAACGAGCAGTACTTC,CSGGQGNFNEQYF
NA,TRBV5-1,TRBJ1-6,NA,TGCGCCAGCAGCTTGGATCCGGGAACTAATTCACCCCTCCACTTT,CASSLDPGTNSPLHF
TRBD1,TRBV5-1,TRBJ1-1,NA,TGCGCCAGCACCGGGACAGCTGGTACGCCCAACACTGAAGCTTTCTTT,CASTGTAGTPNTEAFF
TRBD2,TRBV27,TRBJ2-1,NA,TGTGCCAGCCTCTCCGGGCGGGGGAGCTCCTACAATGAGCAGTTCTTC,CASLSGRGSSYNEQFF
TRBD1,TRBV5-6,TRBJ1-4,NA,TGTGCCAGCAGTTCTAGGGGGCTTGGTGAAAAACTGTTTTTT,CASSSRGLGEKLFF
NA,TRBV9,TRBJ2-7,NA,TGTGCCAGCAGCGTGAGGCCGGGACTGGGGTTTCGCGAGCAGTACTTC,CASSVRPGLGFREQYF
TRBD2,TRBV6-6,TRBJ2-5,once,TGTGCCAGCAGACCACGGACTAGCGGGGGGGAAGAGACCCAGTACTTC,CASRPRTSGGEETQYF
TRBD1,TRBV9,TRBJ1-4,once,TGTGCCAGCAGCGTAGAATCGACAGGGATGGCATTGGGAAAACTGTTTTTT,CASSVESTGMALGKLFF
NA,TRBV6-6,TRBJ1-2,NA,TGTGCCAGCACCAACGCAATTGTCGGAGCTACCTTC,CASTNAIVGATF